This T cell receptor (beta chain) was sequenced in a study of T cells after yellow fever vaccination. MiXCR, run by TCRdb on the 5' RACE reads, gives a single entry per CDR3 protein. Here the sample spans some 300,000 distinct CDR3 sequences, less than 9.5% being singletons. This clonotype has ten or more counts. What it binds is unknown. The junction departs from the called germline gene at one end, perhaps through a read error. General study results and limits: Peaking faster, on day 5 versus 15, the secondary response was nonetheless weaker. Clonotypes appearing in both CD4 and CD8 compartments existed, and their share was small.

Sequencing used CD4+ T cells sorted from PBMCs, obtained 5 days after the yellow fever booster vaccination. The sequence derives from a man between 18 and 29 years old who received the YFV17D yellow fever vaccine.

In nucleotides, the CDR3 is TGTGCTAGCAGCTTAGGCCGAGGGGAGACCCAGTACTTC. Translation gives CASSLGRGETQYF. The chain combines TRBV7-7 with TRBJ2-5; perhaps TRBD2 as D (5 bases). This CDR3 region has 13 residues. Per germline, CDR1 SSHAT and CDR2 FNYEAQ (reference sequence).